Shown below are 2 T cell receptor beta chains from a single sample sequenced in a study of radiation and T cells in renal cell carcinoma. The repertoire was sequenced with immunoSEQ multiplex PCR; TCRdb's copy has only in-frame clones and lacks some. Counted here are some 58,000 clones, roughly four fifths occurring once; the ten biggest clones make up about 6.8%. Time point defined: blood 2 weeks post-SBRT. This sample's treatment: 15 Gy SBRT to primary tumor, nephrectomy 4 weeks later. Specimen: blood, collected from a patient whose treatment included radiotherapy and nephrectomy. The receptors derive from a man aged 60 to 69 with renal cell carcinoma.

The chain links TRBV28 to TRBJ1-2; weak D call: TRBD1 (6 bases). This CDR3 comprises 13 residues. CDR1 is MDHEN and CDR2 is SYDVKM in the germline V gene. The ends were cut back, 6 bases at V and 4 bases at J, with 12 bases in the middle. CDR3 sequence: CASSTTGFYGYTF. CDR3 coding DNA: TGTGCCAGCAGCACAACAGGGTTCTATGGCTACACCTTC.

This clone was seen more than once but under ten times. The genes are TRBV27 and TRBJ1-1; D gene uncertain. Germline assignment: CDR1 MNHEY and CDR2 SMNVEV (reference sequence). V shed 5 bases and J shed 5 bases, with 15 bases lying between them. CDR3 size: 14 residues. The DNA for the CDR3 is TGTGCCAGCAGTGGCGACTGGGGTCAGACTGAAGCTTTCTTT. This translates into CASSGDWGQTEAFF.